Below, 4 T cell receptor beta chains from the same sample are listed, as sequenced in a study of blood T cell repertoires in COVID-19. Sequenced by immunoSEQ multiplex PCR; TCRdb stores in-frame clones only, minus some. Among about 210,000 clones listed, 80% to 85% were seen once. The sequenced material came from PBMCs or T cells enriched from blood (not recorded which). The receptors originated from a woman under 40 who had been exposed to COVID-19.

This clone has just a few counts. CDR3: CASSQVGDLSGNTIYF. In DNA form, the CDR3 reads TGTGCCAGCAGCCAAGTTGGAGACCTCTCTGGAAACACCATATATTTT. The chain employs TRBV3-1 (or the pseudogene TRBV3-2) and TRBJ1-3, with D hard to call. V was cut by 1 base and J by 0 bases, with 10 bases left in between. This CDR3 contains 16 residues. Germline V gives CDR1 LGHDT, CDR2 YNNKEL (reference sequence).

The J gene is TRBJ2-7, the V gene TRBV11-2, with TRBD2 identical over 11 bases. The CDR3 covers 14 residues. With V trimmed by 5 bases and J by 4 bases, 4 bases remained unmatched. CDR1 is SGHAT and CDR2 is FQNNGV in the germline V gene. In DNA form, the CDR3 reads TGTGCCAGCAGCGCGGGACTAGCGGCGTACGAGCAGTACTTC. Translating it yields CASSAGLAAYEQYF.

The rearrangement links TRBV7-9 to TRBJ1-1; 9 positions agree with TRBD1. The V gene end was trimmed by 1 base and the J gene end by 6 bases; junction bases not matched to a gene: 9. The CDR3 contains 16 residues. Germline values: CDR1 SEHNR, CDR2 FQNEAQ (reference sequence). CDR3 DNA sequence: TGTGCCAGCAGCTTAGTGGGACAGGGAATTTACCCTGAAGCTTTCTTT. Amino acid sequence: CASSLVGQGIYPEAFF.

V usage is TRBV4-1 and J usage is TRBJ1-1; 7 bases agree with TRBD1. There are 17 residues in the CDR3. The ends lost 4 bases at V and 3 bases at J; junction bases unmatched: 14. Germline V lookup: CDR1 MGHRA, CDR2 YSYEKL. Written as DNA, the CDR3 is TGCGCCAGCAGCCCCGATCGAGGGACAGCTACTTACACTGAAGCTTTCTTT. It is translated as CASSPDRGTATYTEAFF.